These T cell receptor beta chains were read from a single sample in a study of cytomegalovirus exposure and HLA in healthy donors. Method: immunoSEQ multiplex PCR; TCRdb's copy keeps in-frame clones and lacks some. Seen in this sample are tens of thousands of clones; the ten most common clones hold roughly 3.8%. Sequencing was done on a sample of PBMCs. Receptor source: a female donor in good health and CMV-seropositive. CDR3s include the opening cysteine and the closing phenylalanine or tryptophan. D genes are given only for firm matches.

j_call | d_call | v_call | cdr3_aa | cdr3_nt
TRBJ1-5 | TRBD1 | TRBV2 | CASREDRGQPQHF | TGTGCCAGCAGAGAAGACAGGGGACAGCCCCAGCATTTT
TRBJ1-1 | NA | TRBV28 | CASSSTGLNTEAFF | TGTGCCAGCAGTTCCACAGGTTTGAACACTGAAGCTTTCTTT
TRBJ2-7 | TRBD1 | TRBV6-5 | CASSYDGQGSLDF | TGTGCCAGCAGTTACGACGGACAGGGTTCCTTGGACTTC
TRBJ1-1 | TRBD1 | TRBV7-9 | CASSRNPGQGGREAFF | TGTGCCAGCAGCCGAAATCCGGGACAGGGAGGGCGTGAAGCTTTCTTT
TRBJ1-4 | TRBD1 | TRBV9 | CASSENRGLSNEKLFF | TGTGCCAGCAGCGAAAACAGGGGGCTGTCTAATGAAAAACTGTTTTTT
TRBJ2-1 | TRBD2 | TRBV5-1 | CASSLTSGGSYNEQFF | TGCGCCAGCAGCTTGACTAGCGGGGGCTCCTACAATGAGCAGTTCTTC
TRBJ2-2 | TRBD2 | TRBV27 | CASSSVAGVSTGELFF | TGTGCCAGCAGTTCGGTAGCGGGGGTAAGCACCGGGGAGCTGTTTTTT
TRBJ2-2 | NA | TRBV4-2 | CASSQGQGRAGELFF | TGTGCCAGCAGCCAAGGGCAGGGTCGGGCCGGGGAGCTGTTTTTT
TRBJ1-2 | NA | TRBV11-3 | CASSQAEYGYTF | TGTGCCAGCAGCCAAGCGGAGTATGGCTACACCTTC
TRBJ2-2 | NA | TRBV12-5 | CARPYPPTLRGRAGELFF | TGTGCTAGACCGTACCCCCCTACCCTAAGAGGCCGGGCCGGGGAGCTGTTTTTT
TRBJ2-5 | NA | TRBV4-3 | CASSQDRDLLETQYF | TGCGCCAGCAGCCAAGACAGGGATTTGCTAGAGACCCAGTACTTC
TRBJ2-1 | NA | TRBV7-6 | CASSPGVAVLSDNEQFF | TGTGCCAGCAGTCCCGGGGTAGCGGTGCTCTCCGACAATGAGCAGTTCTTC
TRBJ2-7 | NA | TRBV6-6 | CASSYAGLNYEQYF | TGTGCCAGCAGTTACGCGGGACTCAACTACGAGCAGTACTTC
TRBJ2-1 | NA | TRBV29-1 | CSVEGRDNEQFF | TGCAGCGTTGAAGGCAGGGACAATGAGCAGTTCTTC
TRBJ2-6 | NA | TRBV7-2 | CASSLGSSGANVLTF | TGTGCCAGCAGCTTAGGGAGCTCTGGGGCCAACGTCCTGACTTTC
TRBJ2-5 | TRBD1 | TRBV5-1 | CASSLEGQGRLETQYF | TGCGCCAGCAGCTTGGAGGGACAGGGGCGATTAGAGACCCAGTACTTC
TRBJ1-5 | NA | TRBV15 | CATSRKQDSNQPQHF | TGTGCCACCAGCAGAAAACAGGATAGCAATCAGCCCCAGCATTTT
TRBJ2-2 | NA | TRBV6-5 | CASSYLEELFF | TGTGCCAGCAGTTACTTAGAGGAGCTGTTTTTT
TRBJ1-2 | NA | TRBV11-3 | CASSLDRFGGYTF | TGTGCCAGCAGCTTAGACAGGTTCGGTGGCTACACCTTC
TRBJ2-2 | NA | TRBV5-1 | CASSTTRPGTGELFF | TGCGCCAGCAGCACGACCCGTCCGGGCACCGGGGAGCTGTTTTTT
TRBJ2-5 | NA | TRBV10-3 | CAIRDSVLETQYF | TGTGCCATCAGAGACAGCGTTCTTGAGACCCAGTACTTC
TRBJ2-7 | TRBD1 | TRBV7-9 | CASSLVGQVAYEQYF | TGTGCCAGCAGCTTAGTAGGACAGGTCGCCTACGAGCAGTACTTC
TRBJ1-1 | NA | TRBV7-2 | CASSLSQGGYTEAFF | TGTGCCAGCAGCTTATCGCAGGGAGGGTACACTGAAGCTTTCTTT
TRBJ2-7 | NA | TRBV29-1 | CSVDRGYEQYF | TGCAGCGTTGACAGGGGATACGAGCAGTACTTC
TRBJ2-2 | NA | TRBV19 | CASSIVSGRYTGELFF | TGTGCCAGTAGTATAGTTTCAGGGCGGTACACCGGGGAGCTGTTTTTT
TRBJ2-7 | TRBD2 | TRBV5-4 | CASSSMEKGLAGVGEQYF | TGTGCCAGCAGCTCGATGGAAAAGGGACTAGCGGGAGTCGGCGAGCAGTACTTC
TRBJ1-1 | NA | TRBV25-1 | CASSEYKAPGMNTEAFF | TGTGCCAGCAGTGAATATAAAGCCCCAGGGATGAACACTGAAGCTTTCTTT
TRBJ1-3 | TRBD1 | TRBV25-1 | CASSARTRGPGNTIYF | TGTGCCAGCAGTGCCCGAACCAGGGGGCCGGGAAACACCATATATTTT
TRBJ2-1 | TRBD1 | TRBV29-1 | CSVVGGQDPYNEQFF | TGCAGCGTTGTGGGCGGACAGGACCCTTACAATGAGCAGTTCTTC
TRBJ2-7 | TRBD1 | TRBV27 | CASRGTGKEQPYEQYF | TGTGCCAGCAGGGGGACAGGGAAAGAACAGCCCTACGAGCAGTACTTC
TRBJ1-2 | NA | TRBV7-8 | CASSFGRRDGYTF | TGTGCCAGCAGCTTCGGACGGAGGGATGGCTACACCTTC
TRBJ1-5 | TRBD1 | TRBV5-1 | CASSPDRGNQPQHF | TGCGCCAGCAGCCCCGACAGGGGCAATCAGCCCCAGCATTTT
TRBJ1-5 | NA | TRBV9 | CASSVYTSNQPQHF | TGTGCCAGCAGCGTTTACACTAGCAATCAGCCCCAGCATTTT
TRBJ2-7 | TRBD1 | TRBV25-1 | CASGGDRGTYEQYF | TGTGCCAGCGGGGGGGACAGGGGTACCTACGAGCAGTACTTC
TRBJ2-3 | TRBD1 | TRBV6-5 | CASSYSQGFNTQYF | TGTGCCAGCAGTTACTCACAGGGGTTTAATACGCAGTATTTT
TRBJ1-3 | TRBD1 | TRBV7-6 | CASSSRTGPSGNTIYF | TGTGCCAGCAGCTCTCGGACAGGGCCCTCTGGAAACACCATATATTTT
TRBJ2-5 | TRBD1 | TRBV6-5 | CASSSDRGRKTQYF | TGTGCCAGCAGTTCGGACAGGGGGCGAAAGACCCAGTACTTC
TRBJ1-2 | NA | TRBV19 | CASSPRGAEGYGYTF | TGTGCCAGTAGCCCTAGGGGTGCGGAGGGCTATGGCTACACCTTC
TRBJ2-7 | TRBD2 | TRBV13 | CASSLGSSGSYEQYF | TGTGCCAGCAGCTTAGGCTCTAGCGGGTCCTACGAGCAGTACTTC
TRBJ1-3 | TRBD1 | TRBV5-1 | CASSIGTVGNTIYF | TGCGCCAGCAGCATCGGGACAGTCGGAAACACCATATATTTT
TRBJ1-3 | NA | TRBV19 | CASSIDTTVSGNTIYF | TGTGCCAGTAGTATAGACACGACAGTCTCTGGAAACACCATATATTTT
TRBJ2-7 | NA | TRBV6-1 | CASSIALGGEQYF | TGTGCCAGCAGTATCGCACTAGGAGGCGAGCAGTACTTC
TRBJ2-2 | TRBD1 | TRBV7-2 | CASSRGQGTRELFF | TGTGCCAGCAGCCGAGGACAGGGTACTAGGGAGCTGTTTTTT
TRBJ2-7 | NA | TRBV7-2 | CASSREDSPYHSAYEQYF | TGTGCCAGCAGCCGAGAGGACAGCCCCTACCATTCCGCCTACGAGCAGTACTTC
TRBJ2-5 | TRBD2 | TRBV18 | CASSQAGVQIQETQYF | TGTGCCAGCTCACAGGCGGGAGTACAGATCCAAGAGACCCAGTACTTC
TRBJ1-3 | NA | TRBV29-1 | CSVDQQGSGNTIYF | TGCAGCGTTGACCAACAGGGCTCTGGAAACACCATATATTTT
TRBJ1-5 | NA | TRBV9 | CASSAGGLHKPQHF | TGTGCCAGCAGCGCGGGGGGGCTGCACAAGCCCCAGCATTTT
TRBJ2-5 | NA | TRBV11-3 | CASSLKGLRGGTQYF | TGTGCCAGCAGCTTAAAAGGCTTGCGAGGGGGGACCCAGTACTTC